The present T cell receptor beta chain was sequenced within a study of CD8+CD57+ T cells in acquired aplastic anemia. The overall study: Sorted cells (CD4+ and CD8+) yielded DNA amounts that averaged roughly 3.5 ug. CD4+ cell libraries from healthy donors averaged roughly 10 million reads. Study-level results: The CD8+ Simpson's diversity of patients and controls was not significantly different.

The use of genomic DNA as template underpinned the TCR beta VDJ and CDR3 profiling. Via MiXCR, TCRdb re-called the reads, giving one row per CDR3 protein. The repertoire has under 200,000 distinct CDR3 sequences, roughly 40% of them found once; the top ten carry approximately 1%. Turning to this clonotype: Its antigen remains unknown.

Between the trimmed V and J ends, which lost 0 bases and 9 bases, there was a span of 18 bases. Per the germline V gene, CDR1 is LNHNV and CDR2 is YYDKDF (reference sequence). The CDR3 is 17 amino acids. The chain recombines TRBV15 with TRBJ1-6; D might be TRBD1 (5 bases). The sequence was collected from a human donor in good health. Sequencing was carried out using sorted CD4+, CD8+, or CD8+CD57+ T cells (not recorded which) from PBMCs. As DNA, the CDR3 is TGTGCCACCAGCAGAGATTATCATGGGGCTTTATCTTCACCCCTCCACTTT. Its translation: CATSRDYHGALSSPLHF.